This entry is about one T cell receptor (beta chain). These data belong to a study of control samples from healthy donors and cancer patients. V lost 4 bases and J lost 5, with 5 bases in between. Germline loops: CDR1 LGHDT, CDR2 YNNKEL (reference sequence). This CDR3 spans 12 amino acids. Libraries were prepared by immunoSEQ multiplex PCR; TCRdb keeps only in-frame clonotypes and omits some of them. Of tens of thousands of clones listed, roughly 86% are singletons. The sample consisted of blood. The chain has TRBV3-1 (or the pseudogene TRBV3-2) and TRBJ1-4; D call uncertain. This TCR derives from a man in his forties or fifties in good health. The chain's CDR3 is CASSPTNEKLFF. DNA of the CDR3: TGTGCCAGCAGCCCCACCAATGAAAAACTGTTTTTT.